This T cell receptor (beta chain) is drawn from a study of vaccination effects on CD4 cells after COVID-19. Germline-derived CDR1 and CDR2 are SGHTA and FQGTGA. CDR3 length equals 15 residues. V shed 5 bases, J shed 4 bases, and the junction held 3 bases outside the gene matches. After expansion with viral peptide pools in the ViraFEST assay, antigen-specific CD4+ T cells were sequenced. Cells that had been cultured for 10 days were the source of isolated CD4+ T cells. SARS-CoV-2 infection was confirmed by PCR in the person between March and December 2020. Wells containing a few million PBMC each were cultured with approximately 9.7 IU/ml IL-2 and about 10 ug/ml peptides. Method: immunoSEQ multiplex PCR; TCRdb's copy keeps in-frame clones and lacks some. Of more than 20,000 clones detected, 69% appear once; the ten largest clones hold roughly a sixth. This clone was recorded a few times. Antigen: not known.

This sample comprised CD4+ T cells from PBMCs cultured with SARS-CoV-2 spike peptides, obtained before COVID-19 vaccination. This receptor was identified in a human donor who had a prior SARS-CoV-2 infection. V is TRBV7-3 and J is TRBJ2-2; the match to TRBD2 covers 11 bases. The CDR3 loop is CASSAGLAGTGELFF. In nucleotides, the CDR3 is TGTGCCAGCAGCGCCGGACTAGCGGGCACCGGGGAGCTGTTTTTT. The variable domain in full, with the rest retrieved from reference TRBV7-3 and TRBJ2-2, is GAGVSQTPSNKVTEKGKYVELRCDPISGHTALYWYRQSLGQGPEFLIYFQGTGAADDSGLPNDRFFAVRPEGSVSTLKIQRTERGDSAVYLCASSAGLAGTGELFFGEGSRLTVL.